These T cell receptor beta chains were read from a single sample in a study of cytomegalovirus exposure and HLA in healthy donors. Method: immunoSEQ multiplex PCR; TCRdb's copy keeps in-frame clones and lacks some. The data contain 99,000 or so clones, over 80% of them singletons. The specimen was PBMCs. The receptors stem from a man aged 18 to 29 in good health and CMV-seronegative. Both conserved end residues are part of each CDR3. The D gene is left open where the match is weak. Some rows mark clone size as missing; the rest say once, few, many or name a class of expanded clone.

CDR3nt: TGCGCCAGCAGCTTGGACGGTCCGGGCGAGCAGTACTTC
CDR3aa: CASSLDGPGEQYF
abundance: NA
d_gene: NA
v_gene: TRBV5-1
j_gene: TRBJ2-7

CDR3nt: TGTGCCAGCAGTGTTCAAGAGAAACAGGGGGCCCTCAACTATGGCTACACCTTC
CDR3aa: CASSVQEKQGALNYGYTF
abundance: NA
d_gene: TRBD1
v_gene: TRBV6-4
j_gene: TRBJ1-2

CDR3nt: TGCGCCAGCAGCTTGGGGACAGGGGCCAATGAGCAGTTCTTC
CDR3aa: CASSLGTGANEQFF
abundance: NA
d_gene: TRBD1
v_gene: TRBV5-1
j_gene: TRBJ2-1

CDR3nt: TGTGCCAGCAGGCCCGGACAGGGCTCCAGGGAGACCCAGTACTTC
CDR3aa: CASRPGQGSRETQYF
abundance: NA
d_gene: TRBD1
v_gene: TRBV6-5
j_gene: TRBJ2-5

CDR3nt: TGTGCCAGCAGCTTCACCCTAGCGGTCCGCACCGGGGAGCTGTTTTTT
CDR3aa: CASSFTLAVRTGELFF
abundance: NA
d_gene: TRBD2
v_gene: TRBV11-2
j_gene: TRBJ2-2

CDR3nt: TGTGCCAGCAGTGAATTAGGACAGGCTCCAACCTACGAGCAGTACTTC
CDR3aa: CASSELGQAPTYEQYF
abundance: NA
d_gene: TRBD1
v_gene: TRBV2
j_gene: TRBJ2-7

CDR3nt: TGCGCCAGCAGCCAAGATAGCGGGTTTAGCTCCTACGAGCAGTACTTC
CDR3aa: CASSQDSGFSSYEQYF
abundance: NA
d_gene: TRBD2
v_gene: TRBV4-1
j_gene: TRBJ2-7

CDR3nt: TGTGCCAGTAGCTCCAACAGGGAGGGGAGCGAGCAGTACTTC
CDR3aa: CASSSNREGSEQYF
abundance: few
d_gene: NA
v_gene: TRBV19
j_gene: TRBJ2-7

CDR3nt: TGTGCCAGCAGTTTACCCGGGACAGGGGGCGAGCAGTACTTC
CDR3aa: CASSLPGTGGEQYF
abundance: few
d_gene: TRBD1
v_gene: TRBV28
j_gene: TRBJ2-7

CDR3nt: TGTGCCAGCAGTTTACAGGGACTAGCGGGACGCAATGAGCAGTTCTTC
CDR3aa: CASSLQGLAGRNEQFF
abundance: NA
d_gene: TRBD2
v_gene: TRBV27
j_gene: TRBJ2-1

CDR3nt: TGTGCCAGCAGCCGGGGTGGGGTAGCGGGAGGGAACGAGCAGTACTTC
CDR3aa: CASSRGGVAGGNEQYF
abundance: few
d_gene: TRBD2
v_gene: TRBV7-2
j_gene: TRBJ2-7

CDR3nt: TGTGCCAGCAGCTTCCCCCGCGCGGGAGGGCCCTACACAGATACGCAGTATTTT
CDR3aa: CASSFPRAGGPYTDTQYF
abundance: NA
d_gene: TRBD2
v_gene: TRBV7-6
j_gene: TRBJ2-3

CDR3nt: TGTGCCAGCAGTTTATCGAAACAGAACACCGGGGAGCTGTTTTTT
CDR3aa: CASSLSKQNTGELFF
abundance: NA
d_gene: NA
v_gene: TRBV27
j_gene: TRBJ2-2

CDR3nt: TGCGCCAGCAGTGAGTCGATCGGAGCGAACACCGGGGAGCTGTTTTTT
CDR3aa: CASSESIGANTGELFF
abundance: NA
d_gene: NA
v_gene: TRBV10-1
j_gene: TRBJ2-2

CDR3nt: TGTGCCAGCAGCCCCCCGGGAAGGAACACTGAAGCTTTCTTT
CDR3aa: CASSPPGRNTEAFF
abundance: NA
d_gene: NA
v_gene: TRBV13
j_gene: TRBJ1-1

CDR3nt: TGCGCCAGCAGCTTGGGGCTAGCGGGAGTGTACGAGCAGTACTTC
CDR3aa: CASSLGLAGVYEQYF
abundance: NA
d_gene: TRBD2
v_gene: TRBV5-1
j_gene: TRBJ2-7

CDR3nt: TGTGCCAGTAGTATAGCTAGCGGGTACTCCTACGAGCAGTACTTC
CDR3aa: CASSIASGYSYEQYF
abundance: few
d_gene: TRBD2
v_gene: TRBV19
j_gene: TRBJ2-7

CDR3nt: TGCGCCAGCAGCCGCGGACAGGGTTCTGGCTACACCTTC
CDR3aa: CASSRGQGSGYTF
abundance: NA
d_gene: TRBD1
v_gene: TRBV4-3
j_gene: TRBJ1-2

CDR3nt: TGTGCCAGCAGCCCCGAGACAGGGAGCTATGGCTACACCTTC
CDR3aa: CASSPETGSYGYTF
abundance: NA
d_gene: TRBD1
v_gene: TRBV7-3
j_gene: TRBJ1-2

CDR3nt: TGTGCCAGCAGTGAATTGACAGGGCTTTACGAGCAGTACTTC
CDR3aa: CASSELTGLYEQYF
abundance: NA
d_gene: TRBD1
v_gene: TRBV6-5
j_gene: TRBJ2-7

CDR3nt: TGTGCCAGCAGCTTCGGGACTTCCATTAGCACAGATACGCAGTATTTT
CDR3aa: CASSFGTSISTDTQYF
abundance: NA
d_gene: NA
v_gene: TRBV11-2
j_gene: TRBJ2-3

CDR3nt: TGTGCCACCAGCAGAACCCCTAAGACTGAAGCTTTCTTT
CDR3aa: CATSRTPKTEAFF
abundance: NA
d_gene: NA
v_gene: TRBV15
j_gene: TRBJ1-1

CDR3nt: TGTGCCAGCAGCTTAGCCACCGGGACAGGGTCCCACGAGCAGTACTTC
CDR3aa: CASSLATGTGSHEQYF
abundance: once
d_gene: TRBD1
v_gene: TRBV7-8
j_gene: TRBJ2-7

CDR3nt: TGTGCCAGCAGCCCGGCGGACAGTCAAGCCAAAAACATTCAGTACTTC
CDR3aa: CASSPADSQAKNIQYF
abundance: once
d_gene: NA
v_gene: TRBV7-2
j_gene: TRBJ2-4

CDR3nt: TGTGCCAGCAGCTTAGTAGGCGGGGCGCAGAATGAAAAACTGTTTTTT
CDR3aa: CASSLVGGAQNEKLFF
abundance: NA
d_gene: NA
v_gene: TRBV7-2
j_gene: TRBJ1-4

CDR3nt: TGCAGCGTCCGGGACAAAGACGAAAAACTGTTTTTT
CDR3aa: CSVRDKDEKLFF
abundance: few
d_gene: NA
v_gene: TRBV29-1
j_gene: TRBJ1-4

CDR3nt: TGTGCCAGCAGCTTCGGGAGGCCGGGTTACGAGCAGTACTTC
CDR3aa: CASSFGRPGYEQYF
abundance: NA
d_gene: TRBD2
v_gene: TRBV5-4
j_gene: TRBJ2-7

CDR3nt: TGTGCCAGCAGCTTAGGTCCACACCTTTCTAGCACAGATACGCAGTATTTT
CDR3aa: CASSLGPHLSSTDTQYF
abundance: NA
d_gene: NA
v_gene: TRBV7-3
j_gene: TRBJ2-3

CDR3nt: TGTGCCTGGAGTGGTACAGGGCCTTGGGGTGAAGCTTTCTTT
CDR3aa: CAWSGTGPWGEAFF
abundance: NA
d_gene: NA
v_gene: TRBV30
j_gene: TRBJ1-1

CDR3nt: TGCGCCAGCAGCTCCGACAGGGCGATAAGGACCTACGAGCAGTACTTC
CDR3aa: CASSSDRAIRTYEQYF
abundance: few
d_gene: TRBD1
v_gene: TRBV5-1
j_gene: TRBJ2-7